The clone carrying this TCR beta chain was observed a handful of times. This record belongs to a study of T cell changes during pregnancy in multiple sclerosis. The repertoire was sequenced with immunoSEQ multiplex PCR; TCRdb's copy has only in-frame clones and lacks some. The sample consists of approximately 60,000 clones, 94% of them appearing once. The clonotype was recovered from a female donor with multiple sclerosis, enrolled in a pregnancy study. The sample here was CD8+ T cells from peripheral blood mononuclear cells, taken in the third trimester of pregnancy.

CDR3 sequence: CASSLRGRQPQHF. The DNA of the CDR3 is TGCGCCAGCAGCCTCAGGGGTAGGCAGCCCCAGCATTTT. The J gene is TRBJ1-5, the V gene TRBV5-1; the D gene is possibly TRBD1 (6 bases). V was pared by 4 bases and J by 7 bases, with 12 bases between. Germline-derived CDR1 and CDR2 are SGHRS and YFSETQ. This CDR3 has 13 residues.